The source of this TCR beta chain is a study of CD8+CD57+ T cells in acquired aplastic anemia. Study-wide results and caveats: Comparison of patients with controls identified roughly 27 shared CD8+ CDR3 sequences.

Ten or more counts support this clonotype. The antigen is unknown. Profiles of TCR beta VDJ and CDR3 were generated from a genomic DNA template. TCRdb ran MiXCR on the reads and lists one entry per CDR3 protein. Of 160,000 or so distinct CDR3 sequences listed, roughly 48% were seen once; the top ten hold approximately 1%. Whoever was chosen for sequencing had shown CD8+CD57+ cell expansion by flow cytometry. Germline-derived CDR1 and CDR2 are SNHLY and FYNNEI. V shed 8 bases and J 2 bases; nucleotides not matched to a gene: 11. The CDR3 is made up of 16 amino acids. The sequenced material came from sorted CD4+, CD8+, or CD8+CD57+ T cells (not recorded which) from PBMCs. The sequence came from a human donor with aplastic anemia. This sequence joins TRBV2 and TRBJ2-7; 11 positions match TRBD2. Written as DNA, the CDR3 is TGTGCCAGCGGACCGGGAGTTAGCGGGGGGGCCTACGAGCAGTACTTC. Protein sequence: CASGPGVSGGAYEQYF.